These 30 T cell receptor beta chains share one sample of origin, sequenced in a study of T-cell reconstitution after alpha-beta-depleted transplantation in children. Preparing the TCRbeta library involved the use of unique molecular identifiers. TCRdb reprocessed the PCR reads via MiXCR and lists one record per CDR3 protein. The table includes more than 400,000 distinct CDR3 sequences, approximately 41% detected once. Specimen: PBMCs, collected before TCRalphabeta/CD19-depleted stem cell transplant. Source of these receptors: a girl aged 2 to 9 with aplastic anemia, due to receive a stem cell transplant.

This chain connects TRBV5-6 to TRBJ2-7; no firm D call. Germline V lookup: CDR1 SGHDT, CDR2 YYEEEE. Trimming took 6 bases from V and 9 from J, leaving 16 bases between them. This CDR3 has 12 residues. The CDR3 reads CASTSGRSVQYF. CDR3 in DNA: TGTGCCAGCACCTCTGGGCGTTCGGTGCAGTACTTC.

The chain has TRBV20-1 and TRBJ2-1; no definite D call. The length of the CDR3 is 13 residues. CDR1 is DFQATT, CDR2 SNEGSKA, per germline (reference sequence). The ends were cut back, 2 bases at V and 4 bases at J, with 9 bases in the middle. Written as DNA, the CDR3 is TGCAGTGCTAGATCCCCGGATTACAATGAGCAGTTCTTC. It is translated as CSARSPDYNEQFF.

Only a few counts were recorded for this clonotype. The V and J genes are TRBV7-2 and TRBJ2-3; no definite D call. Trimming removed 1 base at V and 2 bases at J, with 10 bases between. CDR1 is SGHTA and CDR2 is FQGNSA in the germline V gene. The CDR3 loop spans 15 amino acids. In DNA, the CDR3 is TGTGCCAGCAGCTTAGTCTACTCCTTCACAGATACGCAGTATTTT. This sequence encodes CASSLVYSFTDTQYF.

This clonotype was recorded at least ten times. This chain joins TRBV12-3 or TRBV12-4 and TRBJ1-2, with D possibly TRBD1 on 5 matching bases. Trimming removed 3 bases at V and 8 bases at J, with 10 bases between. The CDR3 has 12 amino acids. This CDR3 is CASSLRGFGYTF. CDR3 coding DNA: TGTGCCAGCAGTTTGAGGGGATTCGGCTACACCTTC.

Ten or more counts support this clonotype. CDR3: CASSTRGGSTEAFF. For the CDR3, the DNA is TGCGCCAGCAGCACCCGCGGAGGGAGCACTGAAGCTTTCTTT. This rearrangement joins TRBV5-1 to TRBJ1-1; D gene unclear. Germline loops: CDR1 SGHRS, CDR2 YFSETQ. The length of the CDR3 is 14 residues. The V end was cut by 4 bases, the J end by 4 bases, with 14 bases between.

CDR3 DNA sequence: TGCAGCGGGACAACTGGAAACACCATATATTTT. This sequence encodes CSGTTGNTIYF. The chain uses TRBV29-1 and TRBJ1-3, with a tentative D call TRBD1 (5 bases). The CDR3 totals 11 residues. The ends were cut back, 7 bases at V and 2 bases at J, with 6 bases in the middle. The germline CDR1 and CDR2 sequences are SQVTM and ANQGSEA. The full variable domain, rest sourced from reference TRBV29-1 and TRBJ1-3, is SAVISQKPSRDICQRGTSLTIQCQVDSQVTMMFWYRQQPGQSLTLIATANQGSEATYESGFVIDKFPISRPNLTFSTLTVSNMSPEDSSIYLCSGTTGNTIYFGEGSWLTVV.

The V call is TRBV6-1, the J call TRBJ2-7; TRBD1 might be the D (6 bases). Trimming cost V 5 bases and J 3 bases, with 14 bases left between them. The CDR3 is made up of 14 amino acids. Germline V lookup: CDR1 MNHNS, CDR2 SASEGT. Here the CDR3 reads CASSRRQEDYEQYF. DNA for the CDR3: TGTGCCAGCAGTCGACGACAGGAGGACTACGAGCAGTACTTC.

The rearrangement uses TRBV9 and TRBJ2-1; D possibly matches TRBD1 or TRBD2 (5 bases each). In germline, CDR1 is SGDLS, CDR2 YYNGEE. The CDR3 is 14 amino acids. The germline V and J ends were trimmed by 6 bases and 1 base, with 11 bases remaining between them. CDR3 coding DNA: TGTGCCAGCACCGTGGGGGATTCCTACAATGAGCAGTTCTTC. Its translation is CASTVGDSYNEQFF.

This clonotype showed up just once. The chain employs TRBV3-1 and TRBJ2-7, with 7 bases matching TRBD2. Germline CDR1 and CDR2: LGHDT and YNNKEL (reference sequence). The J segment lost 3 bases and the V segment lost 1 base, leaving 6 bases of the junction unmatched. CDR3 size: 15 residues. The CDR3 coding sequence is TGTGCCAGCAGCCAAGGGGCGGGGGAGGTCTACGAGCAGTACTTC. Amino acids: CASSQGAGEVYEQYF.

At least ten counts were recorded for this clonotype. This chain links TRBV20-1 with TRBJ2-1; 7 bases fit TRBD2. After removal of 2 bases from V and 10 bases from J, the junction contained 5 bases not matched to a gene. The CDR3 is 12 amino acids. CDR1 and CDR2 (germline): DFQATT, SNEGSKA (reference sequence). The CDR3 DNA sequence: TGCAGTGCTAGACTAGGGCGGGGGGAGCAGTTCTTC. Protein product: CSARLGRGEQFF.

In this sample, this clonotype turned up a few times. The chain recombines TRBV5-1 with TRBJ2-2; the match to TRBD1 covers 8 bases. CDR3 length: 15 amino acids. In germline, CDR1 is SGHRS, CDR2 YFSETQ. V lost 1 base and J lost 6; bases outside the gene matches: 5. The CDR3 protein is CASSLQGASSGELFF. The DNA of the CDR3 is TGCGCCAGCAGCTTGCAGGGGGCTTCGTCCGGGGAGCTGTTTTTT. The full variable domain, completed using reference TRBV5-1 and TRBJ2-2, is KAGVTQTPRYLIKTRGQQVTLSCSPISGHRSVSWYQQTPGQGLQFLFEYFSETQRNKGNFPGRFSGRQFSNSRSEMNVSTLELGDSALYLCASSLQGASSGELFFGEGSRLTVL.

This clonotype has just a few counts. This chain uses TRBV6-2 or TRBV6-3 with TRBJ2-5; 10 bases align to TRBD2. The CDR3 covers 16 residues. The germline V gene encodes CDR1 MNHEY and CDR2 SVGEGT. With 2 bases clipped from V and 4 bases from J, the junction kept 7 bases outside the gene matches. The CDR3 is CASSYLLAGGGETQYF. The CDR3 DNA reads as TGTGCCAGCAGTTACCTCTTAGCGGGAGGCGGAGAGACCCAGTACTTC.

Many counts were recorded for this clonotype. In DNA, the CDR3 is TGCAGTGCTAGAGTTGAGGCTACAAGCGGAGTAGGGTTGAGCACAGATACGCAGTATTTT. It codes for CSARVEATSGVGLSTDTQYF. The chain carries TRBV20-1 and TRBJ2-3; D is possibly TRBD2 (5 bases). Trimming removed 1 base from V and 0 bases from J, with 26 bases in between. CDR1 is DFQATT, CDR2 SNEGSKA, per germline (reference sequence). There are 20 residues in the CDR3.

Here the CDR3 DNA reads TGCAGTGCTAAAGGCAGGGGGGTAGGCGAGCAGTACTTC. The encoded protein is CSAKGRGVGEQYF. The chain joins TRBV20-1 to TRBJ2-7; D may be TRBD1 (7 bases). Germline-derived CDR1 and CDR2 are DFQATT and SNEGSKA (reference sequence). V was pared by 4 bases and J by 6 bases, with 16 bases between. The CDR3 has 13 amino acids.

This clonotype was picked up a small number of times. V and J are TRBV20-1 and TRBJ1-1, with D hard to call. From germline, CDR1 is DFQATT and CDR2 SNEGSKA (reference sequence). This CDR3 region has 13 residues. Trimming cost V 5 bases and J 2 bases, with 12 bases left between them. DNA of the CDR3: TGCAGTGCTGCACGAACAGTTAACACTGAAGCTTTCTTT. It is translated as CSAARTVNTEAFF.

This clonotype has only a few counts. The chain employs TRBV11-2 and TRBJ1-1, with TRBD1 as a possible D gene (5 bases). The CDR3 is 15 amino acids. Trimming removed 8 bases from V and 4 bases from J, with 20 bases in between. CDR1 is SGHAT, CDR2 FQNNGV, per germline. Written as DNA, the CDR3 is TGTGCCAGCTCTACTTTAGGGGCCGGGGGCACTGAAGCTTTCTTT. Its protein product is CASSTLGAGGTEAFF.

This clonotype was counted between two and nine times. The rearrangement uses TRBV18 and TRBJ2-7; TRBD2 might be the D (5 bases). The CDR3 runs to 13 residues. CDR1 and CDR2 (germline): KGHSH, LQKENI. The V end lost 3 bases, the J end lost 5 bases, and 11 bases lay between the germline ends. The CDR3 bases are TGTGCCAGCTCACCGAATGAGGGCGACGAGCAGTACTTC. It specifies CASSPNEGDEQYF.

The V and J genes are TRBV5-1 and TRBJ1-1; a possible D gene is TRBD1 (6 bases). Between the trimmed V and J ends, which lost 0 bases and 5 bases, there was a span of 14 bases. This CDR3 is built from 15 residues. The germline V gene has CDR1 SGHRS and CDR2 YFSETQ. The CDR3 DNA reads TGCGCCAGCAGCTTGGGAATGGGGGCGAGGACTGAAGCTTTCTTT. Protein product: CASSLGMGARTEAFF.

This clonotype showed up just a few times. The chain is built from TRBV7-2 and TRBJ2-3, with 11 bases identical to TRBD2. With V trimmed by 4 bases and J by 4 bases, 10 bases remained unmatched. In germline, CDR1 is SGHTA, CDR2 FQGNSA. The CDR3 length is 17 residues. CDR3 in DNA: TGTGCCAGCAGCTCATACCCACTAGCGGGAGTATCAGATACGCAGTATTTT. This encodes CASSSYPLAGVSDTQYF.

J is TRBJ1-5 and V is TRBV7-8; D is perhaps TRBD1 (5 bases). This CDR3 is 16 amino acids long. V was trimmed by 4 bases and J by 1 base, leaving 14 bases between them. Germline CDR1 and CDR2: SGHVS and FQNEAQ. The CDR3 DNA is TGTGCCAGCAGCTCACAGGTGCGGGTGAGCAATCAGCCCCAGCATTTT. Translation: CASSSQVRVSNQPQHF.

The table lists this clonotype with a few counts. The rearrangement links TRBV19 to TRBJ2-5; D ambiguous. CDR1 is LNHDA and CDR2 is SQIVND in the germline V gene (reference sequence). The CDR3 runs to 13 residues. Trimming cost V 0 bases and J 4 bases, with 6 bases left between them. CDR3 amino acids: CASSIEGPETQYF. As DNA, the CDR3 is TGTGCCAGTAGTATAGAGGGTCCAGAGACCCAGTACTTC.

This chain connects TRBV5-1 to TRBJ2-2; 14 nucleotides line up with TRBD2. The germline V gene encodes CDR1 SGHRS and CDR2 YFSETQ. The CDR3 has 16 residues. V lost 4 bases, J lost 4 bases, and 3 bases stayed unmatched. The CDR3 protein is CASSEGLAGATGELFF. The DNA for the CDR3 is TGCGCCAGCAGCGAGGGACTAGCGGGAGCCACCGGGGAGCTGTTTTTT.

The rearrangement uses TRBV4-1 and TRBJ2-7; no definite D call. Germline lookup yields CDR1 MGHRA and CDR2 YSYEKL. The CDR3 length is 13 residues. Deletions cut 1 base from V and 6 bases from J, with 10 bases between. For the CDR3, the DNA is TGCGCCAGCAGCCAAGTAGAAAAGGCCGAGCAGTACTTC. This encodes CASSQVEKAEQYF.

The chain couples TRBV9 to TRBJ2-5; perhaps TRBD1 as D (5 bases). The germline V gene has CDR1 SGDLS and CDR2 YYNGEE. CDR3 length: 13 amino acids. Trimming left V 0 bases short and J 2 bases short, with 5 bases between. This CDR3 is CASSVGTQETQYF. DNA of the CDR3: TGTGCCAGCAGCGTAGGGACACAAGAGACCCAGTACTTC.

The rearrangement uses TRBV5-4 and TRBJ2-7, with D unclear. V was pared by 4 bases and J by 7 bases, with 18 bases between. The length of the CDR3 is 14 residues. In germline, CDR1 is SGHNT, CDR2 YYREEE (reference sequence). The CDR3 spells CASSESRTPREQYF. The CDR3 DNA is TGTGCCAGCAGCGAGTCAAGAACTCCGCGGGAGCAGTACTTC.

In this sample, this clonotype turned up a few times. The rearrangement links TRBV20-1 to TRBJ2-7; TRBD2 matches at 12 bases. Germline V gene lookup returns CDR1 DFQATT and CDR2 SNEGSKA (reference sequence). V was clipped by 5 bases and J by 6 bases; unmatched bases: 5. The CDR3 has 13 residues. CDR3 loop: CSAWAGLAGEQYF. CDR3 nucleotides: TGCAGTGCTTGGGCGGGACTAGCGGGCGAGCAGTACTTC.

This rearrangement joins TRBV7-8 to TRBJ1-4; unclear D gene. The CDR3 runs to 16 residues. Trimming pared 0 bases from V and 3 bases from J, leaving 11 bases between. Germline V gene data show CDR1 as SGHVS and CDR2 as FQNEAQ. In DNA, the CDR3 is TGTGCCAGCAGCTTAGCGGGTAATGGAGCTAATGAAAAACTGTTTTTT. Residues: CASSLAGNGANEKLFF.

This chain joins TRBV20-1 and TRBJ2-3; the D call may be TRBD1 or TRBD2 (5 bases each). Trimming left V 1 base short and J 3 bases short, with 11 bases between. The CDR3 extends over 14 amino acids. From germline, CDR1 is DFQATT and CDR2 SNEGSKA (reference sequence). The CDR3 sequence: CSARGGTGTDTQYF. In nucleotides, the CDR3 is TGCAGTGCTAGAGGTGGGACGGGGACAGATACGCAGTATTTT.

The chain links TRBV29-1 to TRBJ1-2, with D perhaps matching TRBD1 (5 bases). The V end lost 6 bases, the J end lost 7 bases, and 15 bases lay between the germline ends. The CDR3 has 12 residues. Germline values: CDR1 SQVTM, CDR2 ANQGSEA. Here the CDR3 DNA reads TGCAGCGTAAGCCCAGGGTCGGGTGGCTACACCTTC. Encoded protein: CSVSPGSGGYTF.

The CDR3 DNA reads TGTGCCTGGAGTTACGCCGGGTCGCAGTTCTTC. It encodes CAWSYAGSQFF. The chain is built from TRBV30 and TRBJ2-1; no reliable D call. V lost 2 bases and J lost 12, with 11 bases in between. Germline V lookup: CDR1 GTSNPN, CDR2 SVGIG (reference sequence). The length of the CDR3 is 11 residues.